The rows below give T cell receptor beta chains drawn from one sample of a study of shared clonotypes between healthy human individuals. Sequencing used immunoSEQ multiplex PCR; TCRdb keeps in-frame clones, though not all of them. There are 2,100,000 or so clones in the sample; nearly 97% occur only once, and around 0.13% lies in the top ten. The sequenced material came from naive CD4+ T cells sorted from blood. The source of these receptors is a man between 18 and 29 years old in good health. Both conserved end residues are part of each CDR3. The D gene is left open where the match is weak. Expanded clones get a size class; other rows say once, few or many, or leave the size out.

TRBJ2-4	.	15	.	TRBV7-8	CASSRLGLAKNIQYF	TGTGCCAGCAGCCGGCTGGGACTAGCCAAAAACATTCAGTACTTC
TRBJ2-5	TRBD2	16	.	TRBV6-5	CASSYAWTSGWETQYF	TGTGCCAGCAGTTACGCCTGGACTAGCGGTTGGGAGACCCAGTACTTC
TRBJ2-6	TRBD1	18	.	TRBV27	CASSFLGQGAWGANVLTF	TGTGCCAGCAGTTTCCTGGGACAGGGGGCGTGGGGGGCCAACGTCCTGACTTTC
TRBJ2-3	.	14	.	TRBV5-4	CASSRRFGTDTQYF	TGTGCCAGCAGCCGCAGATTTGGCACAGATACGCAGTATTTT
TRBJ2-3	TRBD2	13	.	TRBV6-5	CASSYPGGDTQYF	TGTGCCAGCAGTTACCCGGGGGGAGATACGCAGTATTTT
TRBJ1-2	.	13	.	TRBV19	CASSISGGYGYTF	TGTGCCAGTAGTATTTCCGGGGGGTATGGCTACACCTTC
TRBJ2-2	TRBD1	15	.	TRBV2	CASTTQGANTGELFF	TGTGCCAGCACTACACAGGGGGCGAACACCGGGGAGCTGTTTTTT
TRBJ1-2	TRBD1	13	.	TRBV10-3	CAISSDRAGGYTF	TGTGCCATCAGTTCGGACAGGGCGGGAGGCTACACCTTC
TRBJ1-3	.	15	.	TRBV9	CASSVDMGYGNTIYF	TGTGCCAGCAGCGTAGATATGGGATATGGAAACACCATATATTTT
TRBJ1-5	.	13	.	TRBV5-4	CASSLGVGQPQHF	TGTGCCAGCAGCTTAGGGGTCGGCCAGCCCCAGCATTTT
TRBJ1-6	.	15	few	TRBV19	CASSYLQGRNSPLHF	TGTGCCAGTAGCTACCTACAAGGGCGGAATTCACCCCTCCACTTT
TRBJ2-3	TRBD2	16	.	TRBV28	CASSPPGGGSTDTQYF	TGTGCCAGCAGTCCACCGGGGGGGGGCAGCACAGATACGCAGTATTTT
TRBJ2-2	.	15	.	TRBV11-2	CASSLVEGYTGELFF	TGTGCCAGCAGCTTAGTCGAGGGTTACACCGGGGAGCTGTTTTTT
TRBJ1-2	.	13	.	TRBV6-5	CASSFRETYGYTF	TGTGCCAGCAGTTTCAGGGAGACCTATGGCTACACCTTC
TRBJ1-5	TRBD1	15	.	TRBV28	CASRRPGGAQQPQHF	TGTGCCAGCAGGCGCCCAGGGGGCGCTCAACAGCCCCAGCATTTT
TRBJ2-3	.	15	.	TRBV6-5	CASSYSKGLTDTQYF	TGTGCCAGCAGTTACTCGAAAGGACTCACAGATACGCAGTATTTT
TRBJ2-7	TRBD1	16	.	TRBV6-6	CASSYPPGQGNYEQYF	TGTGCCAGCAGTTACCCGCCGGGACAGGGAAACTACGAGCAGTACTTC
TRBJ2-7	.	15	once	TRBV6-5	CASSYSGLRSYEQYF	TGTGCCAGCAGTTACTCAGGGTTGAGGTCCTACGAGCAGTACTTC
TRBJ2-7	.	16	.	TRBV7-9	CASSLTMGRGGDEQYF	TGTGCCAGCAGCTTAACAATGGGCAGGGGAGGTGACGAGCAGTACTTC
TRBJ2-7	TRBD1	14	.	TRBV30	CAARDRGLSYEQYF	TGTGCCGCCAGAGACAGGGGACTCTCCTACGAGCAGTACTTC
TRBJ2-1	TRBD1	13	.	TRBV7-9	CASRRAGGHEQFF	TGTGCCAGCAGGAGGGCAGGGGGCCATGAGCAGTTCTTC
TRBJ1-2	.	15	.	TRBV7-8	CASSLFEGEGYGYTF	TGTGCCAGCAGCTTATTTGAGGGCGAGGGCTATGGCTACACCTTC
TRBJ2-1	.	13	.	TRBV15	CATSYSGRDEQFF	TGTGCCACCAGCTATAGCGGTAGGGATGAGCAGTTCTTC
TRBJ2-7	TRBD1	15	.	TRBV11-2	CASSFPVAGGYEQYF	TGTGCCAGCAGCTTCCCAGTAGCAGGGGGTTACGAGCAGTACTTC
TRBJ2-2	TRBD2	14	.	TRBV18	CASSSGKETGELFF	TGTGCCAGCTCGAGCGGGAAAGAGACCGGGGAGCTGTTTTTT
TRBJ2-2	TRBD2	19	.	TRBV5-4	CASSPGGLAGGSNTGELFF	TGTGCCAGCAGCCCGGGGGGACTAGCGGGAGGGTCCAACACCGGGGAGCTGTTTTTT
TRBJ2-5	TRBD2	15	once	TRBV7-2	CASSLGGLAAETQYF	TGTGCCAGCAGCTTAGGGGGTCTAGCGGCGGAGACCCAGTACTTC
TRBJ2-7	TRBD1	15	once	TRBV4-1	CASSQEGQGSYEQYF	TGCGCCAGCAGCCAAGAAGGACAGGGCTCCTACGAGCAGTACTTC
TRBJ2-5	TRBD1	17	.	TRBV14	CASSQLRAGQGKETQYF	TGTGCCAGCAGCCAACTGCGTGCGGGACAGGGGAAAGAGACCCAGTACTTC
TRBJ1-4	.	13	.	TRBV19	CASNRAANEKLFF	TGTGCCAGCAACAGGGCGGCTAATGAAAAACTGTTTTTT
TRBJ2-3	.	13	.	TRBV10-3	CAISDGYGDTQYF	TGTGCCATCAGTGACGGGTACGGAGATACGCAGTATTTT
TRBJ1-4	.	15	.	TRBV28	CASSLGTLQGEKLFF	TGTGCCAGCAGTTTAGGGACTTTACAGGGAGAAAAACTGTTTTTT
TRBJ1-1	.	11	.	TRBV19	CASSENTEAFF	TGTGCCAGTAGCGAGAACACTGAAGCTTTCTTT
TRBJ1-2	TRBD1	13	.	TRBV10-3	CAMGTGINYGYTF	TGTGCCATGGGGACAGGGATTAACTATGGCTACACCTTC
TRBJ1-4	.	15	.	TRBV27	CASSSTWGASEKLFF	TGTGCCAGCAGTTCCACGTGGGGGGCCAGTGAAAAACTGTTTTTT